This TCR beta chain was captured by sequencing in a study of blood T cell repertoires in COVID-19 (TCRdb year 2020). About the study as a whole: Collaborator samples came from the United States, Italy and Spain and covered acute and convalescent phases of COVID-19. The material from the prospective study consisted of cDNA or gDNA derived from T cells, B-cell-depleted T cells, or PBMCs. Subjects who had been exposed to COVID-19, were actively infected with it, or had recovered from it provided the deeply sampled blood TCRbeta repertoires that made up the dataset. Sample metadata almost always included a de-identified subject ID, COVID-19 status, age in years and sex. The samples were drawn from two sources: the first 160 participants of the ongoing ImmuneRACE study, and some 1,300 subjects contributed by 6 global collaborators. Where HLA class I and class II types were available, the types were taken from metadata supplied by the sample provider, not from assay-based typing. The repertoires were released in a freely available public database intended as a resource for research on the immune response to SARS-CoV-2.

Participants in the prospective study were enrolled through a virtual design, were aged roughly 18 to 100 years, and lived in approximately 25 United States geographic areas. In the prospective study, participants were assigned to cohorts based on the clinical history participants reported in a screening survey and a study questionnaire. Exposed participants were defined as having been in contact with someone with a PCR-confirmed or clinician-diagnosed COVID-19 case within 2 weeks of study entry. In the prospective study, whole blood, serum and a nasopharyngeal or oropharyngeal swab were collected from each participant by mobile phlebotomists. Over a roughly two-month period, participants in the prospective study had the option of providing additional blood draws and questionnaires. Prospective study blood samples were shipped either frozen or at room temperature before DNA extraction. The CDR3 has 19 amino acids, counting the end cysteine and phenylalanine. The kept DNA is CDR3 alone, 57 bases in frame from the first base. V is clipped by 5 bases and J by 3 bases, and the sequence between their germline boundaries is 28 bases long. CDR1 and CDR2 are read off the germline V gene as SGHTA and FQGNSA.

As concerns this clone: Its antigen remains undetermined. Qualities for individual bases were not recorded, and no much larger clone is one base off.

Study-wide conclusions, independent of this receptor: The quantity of clinical and demographic metadata differed by source and by participant and was supplied without curation.

TCRbeta CDR3 regions were amplified from genomic DNA by means of the immunoSEQ Assay, a bias-controlled multiplex PCR. The paper's processing steps were these. The number of nucleated cells in each sample was estimated from the amplification of reference gene primers within the assay. To quantify the absolute abundance of each unique TCRbeta CDR3 rearrangement, sequence reads were collapsed and filtered. For each sample, productive Simpson clonality was calculated as the square root of Simpson's diversity index across productive rearrangements. TCRdb retrieved this table from immuneACCESS and kept in-frame rearrangements only. Not all clones are present; in checked studies, unresolved V genes account for under half, and no reason is known for the remainder. V, J and clone size were drawn from that table, and D and trimming were deduced from the DNA. The sample table contains some 270,000 clones; only one count was recorded for 80% to 90% of them. The ten largest account for roughly 3% of the sample.

The sequenced sample consisted of PBMCs or T cells enriched from blood (not recorded which). This chain joins TRBV7-2 to TRBJ1-2; TRBD1 is possibly the D segment (5 matching bases). This TCR derives from a woman aged 40 to 50 who had been exposed to COVID-19. The sequenced DNA: TGTGCCAGCAGCCCGCGATGGGGAGTAAGTGGGGGGAGCGACTATGGCTACACCTTC. It specifies CASSPRWGVSGGSDYGYTF. This CDR3, with the reference TRBV7-2 and TRBJ1-2 proteins standing in past its ends, gives the full variable domain GAGVSQSPSNKVTEKGKDVELRCDPISGHTALYWYRQSLGQGLEFLIYFQGNSAPDKSGLPSDRFSAERTGGSVSTLTIQRTQQEDSAVYLCASSPRWGVSGGSDYGYTFGSGTRLTVV.